This T cell receptor (beta chain) was observed in a study of blood T cell repertoires in COVID-19. Study details: Collection of acute and convalescent COVID-19 samples took place in the United States, Italy and Spain.

Clones were sequenced by immunoSEQ multiplex PCR, and TCRdb holds only the in-frame ones, with some missing. The sample includes approximately 140,000 clones, 70% to 90% seen only once; the top ten take around 26%. Trimming at V came to 8 bases and at J to 3 bases, leaving 18 bases not matched to a gene. There are 17 residues in the CDR3. The germline gives CDR1 ENHRY, CDR2 SYGVKD. Sequencing was done on a sample of peripheral blood. The rearrangement uses TRBV10-3 and TRBJ2-5; TRBD2 matches 7 bases. The receptor was isolated from a human donor in a cohort sampled during active COVID-19. The CDR3 loop is CAISPRIGEGSKETQYF. CDR3 nucleotides: TGTGCCATCTCCCCGAGGATTGGGGAGGGGTCTAAAGAGACCCAGTACTTC.